The 15 T cell receptor beta chains given below trace back to one sample, sequenced in a study of cytotoxic CD8 clonotypes in ibrutinib-treated CLL. Produced via immunoSEQ multiplex PCR; TCRdb's table is partial and in-frame only. The repertoire holds some 310,000 clones, with 80% as singletons. The source was PBMCs, collected before ibrutinib treatment. The source of these receptors is a human donor with chronic lymphocytic leukemia.

The rearrangement uses TRBV30 and TRBJ2-7, with D tentatively TRBD1 or TRBD2 (5 bases each). Trimming pared 0 bases from V and 3 bases from J, leaving 18 bases between. CDR1 is GTSNPN, CDR2 SVGIG, per germline (reference sequence). The CDR3 has 16 residues. The CDR3 spells CAWSVYGGTAIYEQYF. CDR3 sequence (DNA): TGTGCCTGGAGTGTTTATGGTGGGACCGCAATCTACGAGCAGTACTTC.

The CDR3 DNA reads TGTGCCAGTTCTCTTTATAAGCGGGCGCACTCCTACAATGAGCAGTTCTTC. It translates to CASSLYKRAHSYNEQFF. The chain recombines TRBV19 with TRBJ2-1; possible D gene TRBD2, 6 bases. The length of the CDR3 is 17 residues. Germline assignment: CDR1 LNHDA and CDR2 SQIVND (reference sequence). V was shortened by 8 bases and J by 0 bases, with 20 bases between the two germline ends. The full variable domain, completed using reference TRBV19 and TRBJ2-1, is DGGITQSPKYLFRKEGQNVTLSCEQNLNHDAMYWYRQDPGQGLRLIYYSQIVNDFQKGDIAEGYSVSREKKESFPLTVTSAQKNPTAFYLCASSLYKRAHSYNEQFFGPGTRLTVL.

The chain is built from TRBV10-3 and TRBJ2-3; D is perhaps TRBD2 (5 bases). The V end lost 6 bases, the J end lost 3 bases, and 10 bases lay between the germline ends. CDR3 length: 13 amino acids. Germline V lookup: CDR1 ENHRY, CDR2 SYGVKD. The CDR3 region is CAISDTRTDTQYF. The CDR3 DNA follows: TGTGCCATCAGCGATACTAGGACAGATACGCAGTATTTT.

This clone was observed a single time. The chain carries TRBV30 and TRBJ2-3, with 8 bases that match TRBD2. Germline values: CDR1 GTSNPN, CDR2 SVGIG (reference sequence). The CDR3 runs to 14 residues. With 2 bases clipped from V and 2 bases from J, the junction kept 3 bases outside the gene matches. This chain's CDR3 is CAWSSSGPTDTQYF. For the CDR3, the DNA is TGTGCCTGGAGTTCTAGCGGGCCCACAGATACGCAGTATTTT.

The V gene is TRBV6-5, the J gene TRBJ2-3; D gene uncertain. Germline lookup yields CDR1 MNHEY and CDR2 SVGAGI. The CDR3 extends over 16 amino acids. Trimming took off 0 bases at V and 2 bases at J, with 12 bases between the two ends. The CDR3 nucleotides read TGTGCCAGCAGTTACTCAAGGGAAAACCCCACAGATACGCAGTATTTT. Its translation: CASSYSRENPTDTQYF.

V gene TRBV6-6 combines with J gene TRBJ2-1; D is unresolved. CDR1 and CDR2 (germline): MNHNY, SVGAGI (reference sequence). The ends were cut back, 5 bases at V and 4 bases at J, with 12 bases in the middle. There are 14 residues in the CDR3. CDR3 in amino acids: CASSATHSYNEQFF. In DNA form, the CDR3 reads TGTGCCAGCAGTGCAACGCATAGTTACAATGAGCAGTTCTTC.

The rearrangement joins TRBV5-6 to TRBJ1-5, with TRBD1 as a possible D gene (6 bases). The CDR3 consists of 16 residues. From germline, CDR1 is SGHDT and CDR2 YYEEEE. V lost 2 bases and J 3 bases, leaving 15 bases between the germline ends. CDR3 in amino acids: CASSLSGQGYNQPQHF. For the CDR3, the DNA is TGTGCCAGCAGCTTATCGGGGCAGGGGTACAATCAGCCCCAGCATTTT.

The chain is built from TRBV19 and TRBJ2-7; weak D call: TRBD2 (6 bases). V lost 6 bases and J 3 bases, leaving 15 bases between the germline ends. The CDR3 contains 14 residues. Germline CDR1 reads LNHDA; CDR2 reads SQIVND (reference sequence). The CDR3 coding sequence is TGTGCCAGTAGCCGGGACTCCTCCCTCTACGAGCAGTACTTC. This encodes CASSRDSSLYEQYF.

This clone was seen just once. The gene calls are TRBV30 and TRBJ2-2; TRBD2 matches at 7 bases. This CDR3 region has 14 residues. With 3 bases clipped from V and 1 base from J, the junction kept 2 bases outside the gene matches. CDR1 is GTSNPN, CDR2 SVGIG, per germline (reference sequence). The CDR3 nucleotides are TGTGCCTGGAGGGGAGGGATGAACACCGGGGAGCTGTTTTTT. It codes for CAWRGGMNTGELFF.

The chain employs TRBV10-3 and TRBJ2-2; 7 nucleotides align to TRBD1. The junction had 7 bases not matched to a gene; V was cut back by 3 bases and J by 3 bases. The CDR3 is 16 residues long. In germline, CDR1 is ENHRY, CDR2 SYGVKD. The DNA for the CDR3 is TGTGCCATCAGTGACTCGACAGGGATACACACCGGGGAGCTGTTTTTT. It is translated as CAISDSTGIHTGELFF.

The rearrangement uses TRBV4-1 and TRBJ2-7, with 7 bases matching TRBD1. J was trimmed by 3 bases and V by 5 bases; bases with no gene match: 4. Germline assignment: CDR1 MGHRA and CDR2 YSYEKL. There are 13 residues in the CDR3. The CDR3 DNA follows: TGCGCCAGCAGCGGACAGGACCACTACGAGCAGTACTTC. Its protein is CASSGQDHYEQYF.

The genes are TRBV4-1 and TRBJ2-1; 9 bases are shared with TRBD1. Germline CDR1 reads MGHRA; CDR2 reads YSYEKL. With V trimmed by 1 base and J by 8 bases, 9 bases remained unmatched. CDR3 length: 16 residues. CDR3 in amino acids: CASSQVSGQGLHEQFF. Written as DNA, the CDR3 is TGCGCCAGCAGCCAAGTCTCGGGACAGGGTTTGCATGAGCAGTTCTTC.

The chain carries TRBV7-2 and TRBJ2-4, with TRBD2 matching 13 bases. Germline loops: CDR1 SGHTA, CDR2 FQGNSA. The CDR3 has 17 residues. V shed 4 bases and J 9 bases; nucleotides not matched to a gene: 12. In nucleotides, the CDR3 is TGTGCCAGCAGCTCAGGACTAGCGGGAGCGTCTCGTGGCATTCAGTACTTC. This gives the protein CASSSGLAGASRGIQYF.

The V and J genes are TRBV5-1 and TRBJ2-5; TRBD2 aligns across 12 bases. The V gene end was trimmed by 3 bases and the J gene end by 1 base; junction bases not matched to a gene: 22. The CDR3 has 22 amino acids. The germline gives CDR1 SGHRS, CDR2 YFSETQ. CDR3 residues: CASSSVPLTSGRRTGGQETQYF. The CDR3 DNA reads TGCGCCAGCAGCTCCGTCCCACTGACTAGCGGGAGACGTACAGGTGGCCAAGAGACCCAGTACTTC.

The chain is built from TRBV10-1 and TRBJ1-4; tentative D call: TRBD1 (5 bases). This CDR3 is 18 amino acids long. Trimming cost V 0 bases and J 7 bases, with 21 bases left between them. Germline V gene sequence: CDR1 WNHNN, CDR2 SYGVQD (reference sequence). As DNA, the CDR3 is TGCGCCAGCAGTGAGTCGAGGATCGTAGCAGGGCCTACTGAAAAACTGTTTTTT. Its translation: CASSESRIVAGPTEKLFF.